Listed below are T cell receptor beta chains from one sample, sequenced in a study of T-cell memory formation after mild COVID-19. TCRdb re-called the 5' RACE reads through MiXCR, storing one row per CDR3 protein. Of around 130,000 distinct CDR3 sequences detected, over 15% appear once; the ten largest clones hold roughly 5.3%. Sequencing was carried out using PBMCs or a T cell subset sorted from them (not recorded which). These receptor sequences come from a young man who had mild COVID-19 (a few samples of this study predate the infection). Cell type and time point are not known. The CDR3 runs from the conserved cysteine through the conserved F or W. D genes are given only for firm matches. Clone size is not always given. Where it is, it says once, few, many or a class for expanded clones.

size: .; J: TRBJ1-1; length: 11; D: .; V: TRBV6-5; DNA: TGTGCCAGCAGTTACGGTCCGGAGGCTTTCTTT; CDR3: CASSYGPEAFF
size: .; J: TRBJ2-5; length: 17; D: TRBD2; V: TRBV7-2; DNA: TGTGCCAGCAGCTCCCGACTAGCGGGGCTGTACCAAGAGACCCAGTACTTC; CDR3: CASSSRLAGLYQETQYF
size: few; J: TRBJ2-2; length: 17; D: TRBD2; V: TRBV7-7; DNA: TGTGCTAGCAGCCTGAGACTAGCGGGGGTCCTCACCGGGGAGCTGTTTTTT; CDR3: CASSLRLAGVLTGELFF
size: few; J: TRBJ2-4; length: 15; D: TRBD1; V: TRBV20-1; DNA: TGCAGTGCTCGACCGGGACAGGGTTCCAAAAACATTCAGTACTTC; CDR3: CSARPGQGSKNIQYF
size: .; J: TRBJ2-4; length: 13; D: .; V: TRBV20-1; DNA: TGCAGTGCTTTCAACAGGGACGGAAACATTCAGTACTTC; CDR3: CSAFNRDGNIQYF
size: .; J: TRBJ2-7; length: 15; D: .; V: TRBV5-1; DNA: TGCGCCAGCAGCTGGGGGATTGGAGACTCCTACGAGCAGTACTTC; CDR3: CASSWGIGDSYEQYF
size: .; J: TRBJ2-5; length: 12; D: TRBD2; V: TRBV7-2; DNA: TGTGCCAGCAGGGCGGGGGGAGAGACCCAGTACTTC; CDR3: CASRAGGETQYF
size: few; J: TRBJ2-3; length: 11; D: .; V: TRBV6-5; DNA: TGTGCCAGCAGTGGGCAGGATACGCAGTATTTT; CDR3: CASSGQDTQYF
size: few; J: TRBJ1-1; length: 14; D: TRBD1; V: TRBV2; DNA: TGTGCCAGCAGCGACCACAGGGGCTTAACTGAAGCTTTCTTT; CDR3: CASSDHRGLTEAFF
size: .; J: TRBJ1-1; length: 15; D: .; V: TRBV7-9; DNA: TGTGCCAGCAGGCCTATAACAGGAGTGAACACTGAAGCTTTCTTT; CDR3: CASRPITGVNTEAFF
size: few; J: TRBJ1-5; length: 14; D: TRBD1; V: TRBV6-5; DNA: TGTGCCAGCAGCTGGACAGGGGTCAATCAGCCCCAGCATTTT; CDR3: CASSWTGVNQPQHF
size: .; J: TRBJ1-2; length: 14; D: .; V: TRBV20-1; DNA: TGCAGTGCTAGACCTAGACAGCTAAACTATGGCTACACCTTC; CDR3: CSARPRQLNYGYTF
size: .; J: TRBJ2-1; length: 15; D: TRBD2; V: TRBV6-6; DNA: TGTGCCAGCACCCCGGGGGGAAATTCCCTCGGGGAGCAGTTCTTC; CDR3: CASTPGGNSLGEQFF
size: few; J: TRBJ1-5; length: 13; D: .; V: TRBV10-3; DNA: TGTGCCATCAGTATAGGGGGCAATCAGCCCCAGCATTTT; CDR3: CAISIGGNQPQHF
size: once; J: TRBJ1-5; length: 13; D: .; V: TRBV29-1; DNA: TGCAGCGTCCGAGGGGGAGGGAATCAGCCCCAGCATTTT; CDR3: CSVRGGGNQPQHF
size: .; J: TRBJ2-3; length: 15; D: TRBD1; V: TRBV6-5; DNA: TGTGCCAGCAGTTACTTGGACAGGGGTTTAGATACGCAGTATTTT; CDR3: CASSYLDRGLDTQYF
size: .; J: TRBJ1-2; length: 14; D: .; V: TRBV6-1; DNA: TGTGCCAGCAGTGAGTCAGGGAGAAATAGTGGCTACACCTTC; CDR3: CASSESGRNSGYTF
size: many; J: TRBJ2-3; length: 17; D: TRBD2; V: TRBV4-1; DNA: TGCGCCAGCAGCCAAGACGCGGGGACTAGCGGGGGCCTTTCGCAGTATTTT; CDR3: CASSQDAGTSGGLSQYF
size: few; J: TRBJ1-5; length: 14; D: .; V: TRBV6-5; DNA: TGTGCCAGCAGTCACCGGGACGGAGGTCAGCCCCAGCATTTT; CDR3: CASSHRDGGQPQHF
size: few; J: TRBJ1-4; length: 16; D: .; V: TRBV5-5; DNA: TGTGCCAGCAGCTCCGGACACCACGCAACTAATGAAAAACTGTTTTTT; CDR3: CASSSGHHATNEKLFF
size: few; J: TRBJ2-7; length: 11; D: .; V: TRBV12-3/TRBV12-4; DNA: TGTGCCAGCAGTTTTTTCTACGAGCAGTACTTC; CDR3: CASSFFYEQYF
size: .; J: TRBJ2-3; length: 14; D: .; V: TRBV6-2/TRBV6-3; DNA: TGTGCCAGCAGTTTCGGTGGGCTTGGAGATACGCAGTATTTT; CDR3: CASSFGGLGDTQYF
size: .; J: TRBJ2-3; length: 12; D: .; V: TRBV28; DNA: TGTGCCAGCAGTTTCCAATACTCGCCGCAGTATTTT; CDR3: CASSFQYSPQYF
size: few; J: TRBJ2-5; length: 14; D: .; V: TRBV4-3; DNA: TGCGCCAGCAGCCACGGACGGTACCAAGAGACCCAGTACTTC; CDR3: CASSHGRYQETQYF
size: .; J: TRBJ1-1; length: 14; D: TRBD1; V: TRBV2; DNA: TGTGCCAGCACAACGGGACAGTTGAACACTGAAGCTTTCTTT; CDR3: CASTTGQLNTEAFF
size: .; J: TRBJ1-1; length: 12; D: .; V: TRBV15; DNA: TGTGCCACCAGCAGAGATCAACAACGGGCTTTCTTT; CDR3: CATSRDQQRAFF